One T cell receptor beta chain is described in this entry. Its cognate antigen has yet to be identified. Compared with germline, one end of the junction differs, possibly owing to a read error. Unsorted PBMC libraries were generated from 2 million PBMCs stored in RNAlater at -80 °C until RNA extraction. Multiple sclerosis patients were enrolled in a US clinical protocol evaluating disease progression by magnetic resonance imaging. Peripheral blood underwent Ficoll-Hypaque density gradient centrifugation to isolate PBMCs, which were then cryopreserved in liquid nitrogen. From cysteine to phenylalanine, the CDR3 is 15 amino acids long. CDR3 DNA is the only sequence kept; it has 45 bases, read in frame from the first base. From a lookup of the germline V gene, CDR1 and CDR2 are SGHAT and FQNNGV. These data belong to a study of neurological immune-mediated disorders (dated by TCRdb to between 2018 and 2021). At the level of the whole study: Among the 34 multiple sclerosis patients, relapsing-remitting MS accounted for around 30 and secondary progressive MS accounted for 3. Peripheral blood TCR-beta repertoires from patients with HTLV-I-associated myelopathy (HAM/TSP), patients with multiple sclerosis, and healthy controls were compared in the study using UMI-based sequencing. The cohort was made up of around 70 subjects, consisting of some 14 HAM/TSP patients, about 35 multiple sclerosis patients and around 20 healthy controls. The roughly 110 TCR-beta libraries included longitudinal samples, technical triplicates and paired sorted CD4+ and CD8+ T-cell subsets alongside PBMC samples. General findings and caveats noted by the study authors: Phylogenetic analysis grouped repertoires from 18 of 34 MS patients into a cluster of related CDR3 sequences, suggesting a possible repertoire-level signature. TCR clonal expansion was greatest in HAM/TSP patients and smallest in MS patients, who ranked below even healthy controls. No clinical or MRI features were associated with the MS cluster, and the authors said that larger cohorts are needed. No identical CDR3 amino acid sequences were shared among expanded clones across subjects, suggesting private TCR-beta repertoires in all groups.

To synthesize cDNA, template-switch 5'RACE was performed with a primer carrying a 10-nucleotide random unique molecular identifier so that each TCR transcript was tagged. Each sequencing run produced over 160 million TCR-beta sequences covering 15-18 subjects. The RNeasy kit was used for extraction of total RNA. TCR-beta VDJ regions were amplified with primers for the TCR constant region and the 5'RACE anchor, using the KAPA Real-time Library Amplification kit. Sample indexes and Illumina adaptors were added in a first PCR, after which library yield was increased in a second PCR. The roughly 650 bp TCR product was size-selected on a 2% E-gel SizeSelection system after Ampure bead purification. Library quality was checked on a Bioanalyzer, concentration was measured with Qubit, and libraries were quantified with the Kapa Library Quantification kit before pooling. Paired-end 2 x 150 bp sequencing of the libraries was performed on an Illumina HiSeq 2500. To increase sequence diversity, roughly 24-31% phiX was spiked into each library pool. The published analysis was carried out like this. The quality-filtered reads were processed with the UMI-based MiGEC pipeline, whose error correction step removed more than 90% of the raw TCR sequences. VDJ genes were aligned to IMGT germline references, and clonotypes were defined by unique CDR3 amino acid sequence plus V-J genes. Clonal expansion, Shannon diversity, and CDR3 relatedness (CalcPairwiseDistances, ClusterSamples) were evaluated with VDJtools, and phylogenetic trees were built with CLCbio workbench. A clone was classed as expanded if it had 8 or more unique UMIs, a cutoff based on coefficient-of-variation modelling across technical triplicates. Using fastp trimming at Q25 and MiXCR clonotype assembly, TCRdb reanalyzed the public sequencing data and kept in-frame beta chains. Merged by CDR3 protein, the rows form single entries marked with the most common genes and DNA. The V and J calls and clone size are TCRdb's, not the authors'. A total of over 60,000 distinct CDR3 sequences appear in this sample, under 5% of them only once. The biggest ten clones account for approximately 3.5% of the sample.

Sequenced: PBMCs. This TCR came from a woman between 50 and 59 years old with multiple sclerosis. The rearrangement joined TRBV11-2 to TRBJ1-5; TRBD1 is perhaps the D gene, given 5 matching bases. The base sequence is TGTGCCAGCAGCTTGGGCAGGGAGAACAATCAGCCCCAGAATTTT. Translated, this gives CASSLGRENNQPQNF.